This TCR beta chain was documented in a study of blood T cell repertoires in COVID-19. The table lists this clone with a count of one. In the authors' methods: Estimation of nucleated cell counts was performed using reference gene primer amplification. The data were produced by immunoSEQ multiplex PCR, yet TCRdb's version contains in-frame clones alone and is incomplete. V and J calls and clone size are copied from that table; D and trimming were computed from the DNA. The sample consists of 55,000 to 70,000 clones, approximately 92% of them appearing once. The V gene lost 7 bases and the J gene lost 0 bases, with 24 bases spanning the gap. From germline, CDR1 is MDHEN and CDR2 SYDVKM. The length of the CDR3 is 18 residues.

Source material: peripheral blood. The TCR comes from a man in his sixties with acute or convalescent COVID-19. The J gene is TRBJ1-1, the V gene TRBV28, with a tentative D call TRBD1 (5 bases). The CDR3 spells CASTRIGAPGPMNTEAFF. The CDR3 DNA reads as TGTGCCAGCACCCGGATTGGGGCCCCCGGCCCAATGAACACTGAAGCTTTCTTT.